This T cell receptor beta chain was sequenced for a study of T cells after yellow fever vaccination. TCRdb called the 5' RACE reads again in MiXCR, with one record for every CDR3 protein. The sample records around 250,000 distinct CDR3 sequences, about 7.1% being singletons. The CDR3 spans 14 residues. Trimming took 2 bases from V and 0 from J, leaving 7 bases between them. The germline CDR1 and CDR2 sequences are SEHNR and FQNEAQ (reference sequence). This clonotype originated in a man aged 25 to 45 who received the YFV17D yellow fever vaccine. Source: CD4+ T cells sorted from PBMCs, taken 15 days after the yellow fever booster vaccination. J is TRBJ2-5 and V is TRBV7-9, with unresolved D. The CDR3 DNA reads TGTGCCAGCAGCTTAATACAGAACCAAGAGACCCAGTACTTC. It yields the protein CASSLIQNQETQYF.